A selection of T cell receptor beta chains follows, all from one sample in a study of cytomegalovirus exposure and HLA in healthy donors. Data came from immunoSEQ multiplex PCR; TCRdb stores just in-frame clones and leaves some out. The data show 100,000 to 150,000 clones, over 8% seen once. Sequencing was done on a sample of PBMCs. Receptors originate from a man aged 40-49 years in good health and CMV-seronegative. CDR3s leave out the opening cysteine and the closing phenylalanine or tryptophan. Fields, in order: CDR3 protein, V gene, J gene, D gene. The D gene is left open where the match is weak.

ASQGDTSNTGELF,TRBV21-1,TRBJ2-2,-
ASSQVPRSQDEQF,TRBV4-1,TRBJ2-1,-
ASSLEESGGGAAEQF,TRBV5-5,TRBJ2-1,TRBD2
ASGGANEQF,TRBV9,TRBJ2-1,-
ASSFGAEANYGYT,TRBV9,TRBJ1-2,-
ASLTEADTQY,TRBV11-2,TRBJ2-3,-
ASSVEEGAHYGYT,TRBV9,TRBJ1-2,TRBD1
ASNIAGGGTGELF,TRBV6-5,TRBJ2-2,TRBD2
ASRELSTGIGYT,TRBV5-4,TRBJ1-2,TRBD1
ASSPYRGLNQPQH,TRBV27,TRBJ1-5,TRBD1
AISGLAGGINNEQF,TRBV10-3,TRBJ2-1,TRBD2
ASSFGLNSGALH,TRBV7-9,TRBJ1-6,-
ATYPRNSETQY,TRBV2,TRBJ2-5,-
ARSLYLGMGLYNEQF,TRBV5-3,TRBJ2-1,-
ASTSAGELF,TRBV9,TRBJ2-2,-
AISEVRTSGGNNEQF,TRBV10-3,TRBJ2-1,TRBD2
ASSFTGRNTEAF,TRBV5-4,TRBJ1-1,-
ASSPGTGGSHHTQY,TRBV5-6,TRBJ2-3,TRBD1
ASSQESRQPQH,TRBV4-3,TRBJ1-5,-
ASSLGGGSGSYNEQF,TRBV5-4,TRBJ2-1,TRBD2
ASNDRDYNEQF,TRBV28,TRBJ2-1,TRBD1
GPNSLDREETQY,TRBV2,TRBJ2-5,TRBD1
ASSDGNVSGNTIY,TRBV6-1,TRBJ1-3,-
ASSDNRVPRGELF,TRBV10-1,TRBJ2-2,-
ASSLGAVSDTQY,TRBV7-9,TRBJ2-3,-
ASRPTGQGSGELF,TRBV5-5,TRBJ2-2,TRBD1
ASSPALRLVVDTQY,TRBV18,TRBJ2-3,-
ASSPTDRVYEQY,TRBV7-9,TRBJ2-7,TRBD1
ASSSFSGATEAF,TRBV7-3,TRBJ1-1,-
ATSRARTEAF,TRBV15,TRBJ1-1,-
ASSREGSGNSPLH,TRBV7-2,TRBJ1-6,-
ASSIVARGTEAF,TRBV19,TRBJ1-1,-
ASSFRLALNNEQF,TRBV13,TRBJ2-1,TRBD2
ASSQAGPYEKLF,TRBV4-2,TRBJ1-4,-
ASSEVQGRAEAF,TRBV2,TRBJ1-1,-
ASSPSPRSYNEQF,TRBV27,TRBJ2-1,-
ASSTLAGPYNEQF,TRBV19,TRBJ2-1,TRBD2
ASSLDGGGADSPLH,TRBV5-1,TRBJ1-6,-
ASSLRQGFANEKLF,TRBV7-2,TRBJ1-4,-
ASSVSLAGGETQY,TRBV7-7,TRBJ2-5,TRBD2
ASSISLARGELF,TRBV19,TRBJ2-2,-
ASSQEGGGGETQY,TRBV4-2,TRBJ2-5,-
ASSYGTPTGELF,TRBV5-1,TRBJ2-2,-
ASSLDISSTDTQY,TRBV5-1,TRBJ2-3,-
ASSFPGGLDTGELF,TRBV5-1,TRBJ2-2,TRBD2
ASSEGGLGSPLH,TRBV2,TRBJ1-6,-
ASSTGLQPQH,TRBV11-2,TRBJ1-5,-
ATSSRDRDYNEQF,TRBV15,TRBJ2-1,TRBD1
ASSKRTGGTGELF,TRBV19,TRBJ2-2,TRBD1
ASSFSGQGADTGELF,TRBV5-1,TRBJ2-2,TRBD1
ASSANGRGYSPLH,TRBV9,TRBJ1-6,-